This passage covers 4 T cell receptor beta chains from one sample sequenced in a study of cytomegalovirus exposure and HLA in healthy donors. Sequencing used immunoSEQ multiplex PCR; TCRdb keeps in-frame clones, though not all of them. Of under 200,000 clones listed, 81% are singletons. Sequencing input: PBMCs. Every receptor here comes from a woman younger than 45 in good health and CMV-seronegative.

The V and J genes are TRBV5-5 and TRBJ2-1; 9 bases are shared with TRBD2. J was trimmed by 2 bases and V by 0 bases; bases with no gene match: 3. Germline values: CDR1 SGHKS, CDR2 YYEKEE (reference sequence). The CDR3 has 16 amino acids. This CDR3 reads CASSLGGRAPYNEQFF. The CDR3 DNA is TGTGCCAGCAGCTTGGGCGGGAGGGCCCCCTACAATGAGCAGTTCTTC. The full variable domain, its missing parts supplied by reference TRBV5-5 and TRBJ2-1, is DAGVTQSPTHLIKTRGQQVTLRCSPISGHKSVSWYQQVLGQGPQFIFQYYEKEERGRGNFPDRFSARQFPNYSSELNVNALLLGDSALYLCASSLGGRAPYNEQFFGPGTRLTVL.

This clone was observed a single time. J is TRBJ1-1 and V is TRBV7-2; 7 nucleotides match TRBD1. V was pared by 5 bases and J by 2 bases, with 5 bases of the junction left unmatched. The CDR3 length is 14 residues. CDR1 is SGHTA and CDR2 is FQGNSA in the germline V gene. CDR3 nucleotide sequence: TGTGCCAGCAGCCGAGGACAGGCCAACACTGAAGCTTTCTTT. Its protein product is CASSRGQANTEAFF.

The V and J genes are TRBV9 and TRBJ1-2, with D unresolved. Trimming shortened V by 6 bases and J by 0 bases, and 9 bases separated the two germline ends. The CDR3 loop spans 13 amino acids. CDR1 and CDR2 from the germline V gene are SGDLS and YYNGEE. CDR3 DNA: TGTGCCAGCAACCCCCTATCTAACTATGGCTACACCTTC. Translating it yields CASNPLSNYGYTF.

V and J are TRBV5-1 and TRBJ2-7, with a tentative D call TRBD1 (5 bases). Germline assignment: CDR1 SGHRS and CDR2 YFSETQ. Trimming shortened V by 0 bases and J by 4 bases, and 8 bases separated the two germline ends. The CDR3 spans 13 residues. The chain's CDR3 is CASSLGQRYEQYF. The DNA for the CDR3 is TGCGCCAGCAGCTTGGGACAGAGGTACGAGCAGTACTTC.